These 14 T cell receptor beta chains were sequenced from one sample in a study of T cell repertoires in cytomegalovirus infection. TCRdb re-derived calls from the reads in MiXCR, one entry per CDR3 protein. The data show some 560,000 distinct CDR3 sequences, around 40% seen once. Their antigens are not known. The specimen was cultured PBMCs, collected from culture after CMV antigen stimulation. The receptors here all came from a human donor in good health (CMV status not recorded). Some clones in this sample may be carry-over from other donors' samples.

This clonotype was found a few times. CDR3 coding DNA: TGTGCCAGCAGCTTAGGCGGAACAGACACAGATACGCAGTATTTT. The encoded protein is CASSLGGTDTDTQYF. This chain joins TRBV11-3 and TRBJ2-3; D not resolved. Germline CDR1 SGHNT, CDR2 YENEEA. V gave up 1 base and J gave up 2 bases, with 10 bases separating them. The CDR3 consists of 15 residues.

The sample holds a few counts of this clonotype. This chain uses TRBV6-5 with TRBJ1-2, with D tentatively TRBD1 (5 bases). Per the germline V gene, CDR1 is MNHEY and CDR2 is SVGAGI. V lost 1 base, J lost 1 base, and 19 bases lay in between. This CDR3 comprises 18 residues. The CDR3 is CASSYWSGTRDHNYGYTF. The CDR3 DNA follows: TGTGCCAGCAGTTACTGGTCCGGGACCCGAGATCATAACTATGGCTACACCTTC.

The CDR3: CASSVGGGLAHNEQFF. The DNA for the CDR3 is TGTGCCAGCAGCGTAGGGGGGGGGCTAGCGCACAATGAGCAGTTCTTC. The chain carries TRBV9 and TRBJ2-1; maybe TRBD2 (7 bases). Germline assignment: CDR1 SGDLS and CDR2 YYNGEE. This CDR3 has 16 amino acids. Deletions cut 0 bases from V and 5 bases from J, with 15 bases between.

This chain connects TRBV27 to TRBJ2-3, with D maybe TRBD2 (6 bases). Germline CDR1 and CDR2: MNHEY and SMNVEV (reference sequence). V shed 2 bases and J shed 4 bases, with 16 bases lying between them. The CDR3 is made up of 16 amino acids. The DNA of the CDR3 is TGTGCCAGCAGTTTAAACCCTCCGCGGGGCTCAGATACGCAGTATTTT. It specifies CASSLNPPRGSDTQYF.

The chain carries TRBV2 and TRBJ1-1; a possible D gene is TRBD1 (6 bases). In germline, CDR1 is SNHLY, CDR2 FYNNEI. This CDR3 spans 12 amino acids. The DNA of the CDR3 is TGTGCTTCGGTGAAGGGGGACACTGAAGCTTTCTTT. This translates into CASVKGDTEAFF.

The chain has TRBV7-4 and TRBJ1-1; D gene ambiguous. There are 15 residues in the CDR3. The ends were cut back, 1 base at V and 0 bases at J, with 9 bases in the middle. Germline lookup yields CDR1 SGHVT and CDR2 SQSDAQ. CDR3 loop: CASSLGEALNTEAFF. CDR3 bases: TGTGCCAGCAGCTTAGGGGAGGCCCTGAACACTGAAGCTTTCTTT.

The gene calls are TRBV18 and TRBJ1-4; possible D gene TRBD1, 5 bases. CDR1 KGHSH and CDR2 LQKENI come from the germline V gene. Trimming removed 4 bases at V and 5 bases at J, with 17 bases between. The CDR3 runs 16 residues. DNA for the CDR3: TGTGCCAGCTCACTCGGGACCCCCCGAACAAATGAAAAACTGTTTTTT. Its translation is CASSLGTPRTNEKLFF.

The chain couples TRBV18 to TRBJ1-1; the D is unclear. Germline V gene lookup returns CDR1 KGHSH and CDR2 LQKENI. Trimming stripped 3 bases from V and 0 bases from J, with 20 bases between. This CDR3 region has 18 residues. CDR3 protein: CASSPNRGSVRMNTEAFF. For the CDR3, the DNA is TGTGCCAGCTCACCGAATAGAGGGTCCGTTCGGATGAACACTGAAGCTTTCTTT. The full variable domain, its missing parts supplied by reference TRBV18 and TRBJ1-1, is NAGVMQNPRHLVRRRGQEARLRCSPMKGHSHVYWYRQLPEEGLKFMVYLQKENIIDESGMPKERFSAEFPKEGPSILRIQQVVRGDSAAYFCASSPNRGSVRMNTEAFFGQGTRLTVV.

This clonotype showed up many times. The chain couples TRBV6-2 or TRBV6-3 to TRBJ2-5, with D perhaps matching TRBD2 (6 bases). Germline values: CDR1 MNHEY, CDR2 SVGEGT. V lost 6 bases and J lost 5, with 16 bases in between. This CDR3 comprises 14 residues. CDR3 DNA sequence: TGTGCCAGCAGCTACGGGACTTTGGGGGAGACCCAGTACTTC. It is translated as CASSYGTLGETQYF.

Only a few counts were recorded for this clonotype. V gene TRBV7-2 combines with J gene TRBJ2-7; D remains ambiguous. Per the germline V gene, CDR1 is SGHTA and CDR2 is FQGNSA. CDR3 length: 17 residues. The ends were cut back, 5 bases at V and 0 bases at J, with 20 bases in the middle. Written as DNA, the CDR3 is TGTGCCAGCAGCAAGAACGGGTGGGCGGTGAGCTCCTACGAGCAGTACTTC. This codes for CASSKNGWAVSSYEQYF.

V usage is TRBV7-2 and J usage is TRBJ2-1, with 9 positions matching TRBD2. CDR3 length: 16 residues. V lost 5 bases and J lost 10; bases outside the gene matches: 15. The germline V gene has CDR1 SGHTA and CDR2 FQGNSA. CDR3 nucleotides: TGTGCCAGCAGCCCTTCCGCGGCTAGCGGGATCGAGGAGCAGTTCTTC. It codes for CASSPSAASGIEEQFF.

In this sample, this clonotype turned up many times. The chain recombines TRBV7-2 with TRBJ2-2; TRBD2 might be the D (7 bases). V lost 3 bases to trimming and J lost 7 bases, with 12 bases between them. Germline CDR1 is SGHTA and CDR2 is FQGNSA. This CDR3 contains 14 residues. The CDR3 here is CASSFGGGGGELFF. CDR3 sequence (DNA): TGTGCCAGCAGCTTCGGGGGCGGGGGCGGGGAGCTGTTTTTT.

This clonotype appeared a few times. V is TRBV7-9 and J is TRBJ2-1; 14 positions match TRBD2. The CDR3 length is 17 residues. Germline CDR1 is SEHNR and CDR2 is FQNEAQ (reference sequence). After removal of 2 bases from V and 6 bases from J, the junction contained 6 bases not matched to a gene. DNA for the CDR3: TGTGCCAGCAGCTTACTGGAAGGACTAGCGGGGGGCAATGAGCAGTTCTTC. This sequence encodes CASSLLEGLAGGNEQFF.

This clonotype occurred a few times. The V and J genes are TRBV19 and TRBJ1-2, with D tentatively TRBD1 (6 bases). CDR1 is LNHDA, CDR2 SQIVND, per germline (reference sequence). The V and J ends lost 6 bases and 4 bases respectively, with 24 bases between them. This CDR3 region has 17 residues. CDR3 DNA: TGTGCCAGTAGCGGACAGACTACTTCAAACCGGCTCTATGGCTACACCTTC. The encoded protein is CASSGQTTSNRLYGYTF.